Shown below are 20 T cell receptor beta chains from a single sample sequenced in a study of response to subunit inactivated influenza vaccine. TCRdb processed the RT-PCR reads anew with MiXCR; each CDR3 protein has one entry. The table records more than 200,000 distinct CDR3 sequences, roughly an eighth of them present only once. Here the sequenced sample was non-naive T cells sorted from PBMCs, taken 14 to 15 days before vaccination. These receptors came from a man aged 50-59 years who received an inactivated influenza vaccine.

The chain employs TRBV7-2 and TRBJ2-2; tentatively, D is TRBD1 (5 bases). Germline CDR1 SGHTA, CDR2 FQGNSA. V lost 4 bases to trimming and J lost 5 bases, with 11 bases between them. This CDR3 is 14 amino acids long. The CDR3 here is CASSSQGLTGELFF. In DNA form, the CDR3 reads TGTGCCAGCAGCTCCCAGGGTCTAACCGGGGAGCTGTTTTTT.

This clonotype appeared a few times. The J gene is TRBJ2-2, the V gene TRBV27; the match to TRBD1 covers 7 bases. The V gene's germline CDR1 is MNHEY and CDR2 SMNVEV (reference sequence). This CDR3 has 15 residues. Losses at the gene ends were 1 base for V and 7 bases for J; bases not matched to a gene: 6. In DNA, the CDR3 is TGTGCCAGCAGTTTATGGCCCCAGGGGGACGGGGAGCTGTTTTTT. Translated: CASSLWPQGDGELFF.

V usage is TRBV4-2 and J usage is TRBJ2-7, with TRBD2 matching 11 bases. The junction had 16 bases not matched to a gene; V was cut back by 3 bases and J by 3 bases. The V gene's germline CDR1 is LGHNA and CDR2 YNFKEQ. CDR3 length: 19 amino acids. The CDR3 DNA is TGTGCCAGCAGCCATTCCCGGACTAGCGGGTCCAGTCCTCTCTACGAGCAGTACTTC. Residues: CASSHSRTSGSSPLYEQYF.

This chain joins TRBV2 and TRBJ2-7; 13 bases are shared with TRBD2. The V segment lost 5 bases and the J segment 3 bases; nucleotides outside the gene matches: 4. Per germline, CDR1 SNHLY and CDR2 FYNNEI. The length of the CDR3 is 15 residues. CDR3 sequence (DNA): TGTGCCAGCAGTTCTCGGACTAGCGGGAGCTACGAGCAGTACTTC. Translation gives CASSSRTSGSYEQYF.

This clonotype showed up just a few times. The V gene is TRBV5-1, the J gene TRBJ1-1; TRBD1 is a possible D gene (5 bases). V shed 2 bases and J shed 3 bases, with 14 bases lying between them. The CDR3 covers 15 residues. The germline V gene encodes CDR1 SGHRS and CDR2 YFSETQ. The CDR3 region is CASSLNPLGDTEAFF. In nucleotides, the CDR3 is TGCGCCAGCAGCTTAAATCCGTTGGGGGACACTGAAGCTTTCTTT.

The rearrangement uses TRBV6-5 and TRBJ2-3; possibly TRBD1 for D (5 bases). With 6 bases removed from V and 6 bases from J, the gap between germline ends came to 10 bases. The CDR3 covers 12 residues. Germline V lookup: CDR1 MNHEY, CDR2 SVGAGI. CDR3 sequence: CASSPGSDTQYF. As DNA, the CDR3 is TGTGCCAGCAGCCCAGGGTCTGATACGCAGTATTTT.

The chain uses TRBV7-2 and TRBJ2-7; 14 nucleotides align to TRBD2. The V gene's germline CDR1 is SGHTA and CDR2 FQGNSA. The CDR3 consists of 17 residues. The junction had 9 bases not matched to a gene; V was cut back by 5 bases and J by 3 bases. The CDR3 DNA sequence: TGTGCCAGCAGCCCCGGGACTAGCGGGAGAGTTAGCTACGAGCAGTACTTC. Amino acid sequence: CASSPGTSGRVSYEQYF.

CDR3 in amino acids: CASRSFGTVSYEQYF. In DNA form, the CDR3 reads TGTGCCAGCAGATCCTTCGGGACGGTCTCCTACGAGCAGTACTTC. J is TRBJ2-7 and V is TRBV6-1; tentatively, D is TRBD1 or TRBD2 (5 bases each). CDR1 is MNHNS and CDR2 is SASEGT in the germline V gene. The CDR3 extends over 15 amino acids. The V and J ends lost 6 bases and 0 bases respectively, with 15 bases between them.

Only a few counts were recorded for this clonotype. The chain employs TRBV20-1 and TRBJ1-5; D unresolved. Germline-derived CDR1 and CDR2 are DFQATT and SNEGSKA (reference sequence). The CDR3 has 15 amino acids. V lost 0 bases and J lost 6, with 15 bases in between. The CDR3 loop is CSARDSGLRGQPQHF. The CDR3 DNA sequence: TGCAGTGCTAGAGACAGTGGTTTACGGGGTCAGCCCCAGCATTTT.

This clonotype was detected only a few times. The chain carries TRBV30 and TRBJ1-5; no definite D call. The CDR3 spans 12 residues. Trimming removed 1 base from V and 6 bases from J, with 7 bases in between. Per germline, CDR1 GTSNPN and CDR2 SVGIG (reference sequence). CDR3 bases: TGTGCCTGGAGTGGAGGTCCTCAGCCCCAGCATTTT. This gives the protein CAWSGGPQPQHF.

This clonotype was recorded a few times. The V gene is TRBV6-1, the J gene TRBJ2-1; 8 nucleotides line up with TRBD2. V was clipped by 6 bases and J by 1 base; unmatched bases: 5. CDR3 size: 15 residues. CDR1 and CDR2 from the germline V gene are MNHNS and SASEGT. For the CDR3, the DNA is TGTGCCAGCAGCGGAAGCGGGGGATCCTACAATGAGCAGTTCTTC. Protein product: CASSGSGGSYNEQFF.

In this sample, this clonotype turned up a few times. The chain joins TRBV14 to TRBJ2-5; 10 bases fit TRBD1. The junction had 6 bases not matched to a gene; V was cut back by 2 bases and J by 3 bases. CDR1 is SGHDN, CDR2 FVKESK, per germline. This CDR3 has 16 amino acids. The CDR3 region is CASSQFRTGGKETQYF. DNA for the CDR3: TGTGCCAGCAGCCAATTTCGGACAGGGGGTAAAGAGACCCAGTACTTC.

This clonotype appeared many times. The chain carries TRBV7-2 and TRBJ2-7; TRBD2 matches at 7 bases. V lost 4 bases, J lost 7 bases, and 7 bases stayed unmatched. The V gene's germline CDR1 is SGHTA and CDR2 FQGNSA. The CDR3 sequence is 13 residues long. The CDR3 is CASSSGTKAEQYF. The CDR3 region has the DNA TGTGCCAGCAGCTCCGGGACTAAAGCAGAGCAGTACTTC.

The V and J genes are TRBV6-5 and TRBJ2-1, with 7 bases aligning to TRBD2. CDR1 MNHEY and CDR2 SVGAGI come from the germline V gene. V was clipped by 2 bases and J by 2 bases; unmatched bases: 12. This CDR3 spans 18 amino acids. CDR3 loop: CASSYATQTAGAYNEQFF. DNA of the CDR3: TGTGCCAGCAGTTACGCGACGCAGACGGCGGGGGCCTACAATGAGCAGTTCTTC.

Written as DNA, the CDR3 is TGTGCCAGCAGCTCGGACTACCTGGGAGGCTACACCTTC. Its protein product is CASSSDYLGGYTF. V and J are TRBV5-4 and TRBJ1-2, with D hard to call. The CDR3 is made up of 13 amino acids. Germline V lookup: CDR1 SGHNT, CDR2 YYREEE (reference sequence). V gave up 3 bases and J gave up 8 bases, with 14 bases separating them.

At least ten counts were recorded for this clonotype. The chain joins TRBV4-2 to TRBJ2-1; D is unresolved. The germline V and J ends were trimmed by 1 base and 10 bases, with 11 bases remaining between them. This CDR3 contains 13 residues. The V gene's germline CDR1 is LGHNA and CDR2 YNFKEQ. CDR3 bases: TGTGCCAGCAGCCAAGGTCAGGCAAGGGAGCAGTTCTTC. Translating it yields CASSQGQAREQFF.

This clonotype was counted many times. The chain couples TRBV18 to TRBJ2-1; TRBD1 aligns across 7 bases. Germline V gene data show CDR1 as KGHSH and CDR2 as LQKENI. Germline trimming cut 5 bases from V and 8 bases from J; bases unmatched to any gene: 12. The length of the CDR3 is 15 residues. DNA for the CDR3: TGTGCCAGCTCAGTCCGCCAGGGGGTTATAGATGAGCAGTTCTTC. Translated: CASSVRQGVIDEQFF.

In its sample, this clonotype was seen a few times. The J gene is TRBJ2-3, the V gene TRBV7-2, with TRBD2 identical over 10 bases. CDR3 size: 16 residues. CDR1 is SGHTA and CDR2 is FQGNSA in the germline V gene. V shed 1 base, J shed 4 bases, and the junction held 5 bases outside the gene matches. The chain's CDR3 is CASSLEPAGGADTQYF. In nucleotides, the CDR3 is TGTGCCAGCAGCTTAGAGCCAGCGGGAGGGGCAGATACGCAGTATTTT. The whole variable domain, filled in from reference TRBV7-2 and TRBJ2-3, reads GAGVSQSPSNKVTEKGKDVELRCDPISGHTALYWYRQSLGQGLEFLIYFQGNSAPDKSGLPSDRFSAERTGGSVSTLTIQRTQQEDSAVYLCASSLEPAGGADTQYFGPGTRLTVL.

This clonotype was detected ten times or more. The genes are TRBV29-1 and TRBJ1-2; TRBD1 matches at 9 bases. V lost 1 base, J lost 8 bases, and 5 bases stayed unmatched. Germline assignment: CDR1 SQVTM and CDR2 ANQGSEA. The CDR3 totals 13 residues. CDR3 protein: CSVEVGTGQGYTF. CDR3 nucleotide sequence: TGCAGCGTTGAAGTCGGGACAGGGCAAGGCTACACCTTC.

This clonotype has only a few counts. The chain has TRBV7-2 and TRBJ1-4; possibly TRBD1 for D (6 bases). This CDR3 is 15 amino acids long. From germline, CDR1 is SGHTA and CDR2 FQGNSA. The V gene lost 0 bases and the J gene lost 5 bases, with 10 bases spanning the gap. The CDR3, as DNA: TGTGCCAGCAGCTTAGCTGGGCAGGGGAATGAAAAACTGTTTTTT. This sequence encodes CASSLAGQGNEKLFF.